Given below is one T cell receptor beta chain in context. Its antigen is not identified. The data derive from a study of CD8 T cells in ankylosing spondylitis. The CDR3 is 15 residues long. J lost 3 bases, V lost 0 bases, and 6 bases had no gene match. Germline V lookup: CDR1 SGDLS, CDR2 YYNGEE. Study results and limitations: Made up of under 10 highly homologous variants, a TCR beta motif appeared characteristic of ankylosing spondylitis blood. Clones linked to the disease showed a CD8+ phenotype. They occurred at relatively low frequencies in peripheral blood.

In making TCR beta libraries, quantitative 5'-RACE with molecular barcodes was used. TCRdb re-called the 5' RACE reads with MiXCR, one entry per CDR3 protein. Here the sample spans 350,000 to 550,000 distinct CDR3 sequences, 25% to 30% being singletons. This receptor was taken from a male donor with ankylosing spondylitis. Sample: blood, either unsorted or a sorted T cell fraction (not recorded which). The chain couples TRBV9 to TRBJ2-7; TRBD2 matches at 7 bases. The CDR3 nucleotides are TGTGCCAGCAGCGTAGGTTCTAGCGGAATCTACGAGCAGTACTTC. This sequence encodes CASSVGSSGIYEQYF.